The TCR beta chain described here comes from a study of cytomegalovirus exposure and HLA in healthy donors. PCR used 60 Vbeta primers and 13 Jbeta primers. This table comes from immunoSEQ multiplex PCR, and its TCRdb copy is limited to in-frame clones, with some not included. The profile shows approximately 190,000 clones, roughly four fifths of them singletons. CDR3 length equals 14 residues. V dropped 3 bases and J dropped 8; count of bases not matched to a gene: 7. Germline V gene lookup returns CDR1 MNHNS and CDR2 SASEGT. The sequence came from a woman between 18 and 29 years old in good health and CMV-seronegative. Sequencing input: PBMCs. This chain joins TRBV6-1 and TRBJ2-1; 7 bases are shared with TRBD2. The CDR3 sequence is CASSEETSRDEQFF. The CDR3, as DNA: TGTGCCAGCAGTGAGGAGACTAGCAGGGATGAGCAGTTCTTC.